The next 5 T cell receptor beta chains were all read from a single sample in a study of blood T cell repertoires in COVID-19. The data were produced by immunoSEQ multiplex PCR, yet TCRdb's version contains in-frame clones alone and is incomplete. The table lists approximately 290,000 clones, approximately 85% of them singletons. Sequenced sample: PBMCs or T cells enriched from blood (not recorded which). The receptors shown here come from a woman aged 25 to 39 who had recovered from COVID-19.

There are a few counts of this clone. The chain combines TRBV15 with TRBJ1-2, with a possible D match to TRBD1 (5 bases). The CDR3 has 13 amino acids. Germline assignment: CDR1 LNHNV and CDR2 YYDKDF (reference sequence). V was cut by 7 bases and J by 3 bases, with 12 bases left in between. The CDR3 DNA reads TGTGCCACCACCCAGGGTTTTGACTATGGCTACACCTTC. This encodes CATTQGFDYGYTF.

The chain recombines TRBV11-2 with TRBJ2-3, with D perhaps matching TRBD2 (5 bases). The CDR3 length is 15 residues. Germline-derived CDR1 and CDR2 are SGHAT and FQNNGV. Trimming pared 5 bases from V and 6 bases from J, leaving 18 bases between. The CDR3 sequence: CASSRLGLVRDTQYF. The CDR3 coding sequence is TGTGCCAGCAGCCGATTAGGACTTGTCCGGGATACGCAGTATTTT.

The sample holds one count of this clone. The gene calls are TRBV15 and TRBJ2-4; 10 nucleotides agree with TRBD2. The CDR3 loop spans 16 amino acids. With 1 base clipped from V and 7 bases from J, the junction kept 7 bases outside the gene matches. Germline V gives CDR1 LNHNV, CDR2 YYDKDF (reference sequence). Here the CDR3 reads CATSRGRTSGENIQYF. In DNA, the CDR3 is TGTGCCACCAGCAGAGGCAGGACTAGCGGAGAGAACATTCAGTACTTC.

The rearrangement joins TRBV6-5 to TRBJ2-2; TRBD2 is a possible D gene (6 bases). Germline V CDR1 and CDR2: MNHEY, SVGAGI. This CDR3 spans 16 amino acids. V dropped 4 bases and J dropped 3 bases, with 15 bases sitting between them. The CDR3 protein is CASSLNTGLYTGELFF. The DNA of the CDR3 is TGTGCCAGCAGTTTAAACACGGGACTTTACACCGGGGAGCTGTTTTTT.

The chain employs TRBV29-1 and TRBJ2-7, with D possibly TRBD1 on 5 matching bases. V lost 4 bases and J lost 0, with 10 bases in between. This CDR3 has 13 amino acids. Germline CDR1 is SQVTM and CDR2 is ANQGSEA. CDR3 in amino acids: CSVGQRPSYEQYF. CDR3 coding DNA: TGCAGCGTTGGACAGCGCCCCTCCTACGAGCAGTACTTC.